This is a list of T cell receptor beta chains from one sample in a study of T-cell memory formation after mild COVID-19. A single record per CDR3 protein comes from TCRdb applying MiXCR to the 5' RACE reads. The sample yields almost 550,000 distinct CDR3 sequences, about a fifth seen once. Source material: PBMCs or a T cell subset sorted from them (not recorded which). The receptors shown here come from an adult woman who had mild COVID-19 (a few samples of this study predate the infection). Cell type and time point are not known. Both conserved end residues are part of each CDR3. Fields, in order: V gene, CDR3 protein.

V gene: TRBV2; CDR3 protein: CASSVWDVNTEAFF
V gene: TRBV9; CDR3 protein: CASSVLTDNSPLHF
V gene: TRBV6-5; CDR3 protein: CASRERTAGTQYF
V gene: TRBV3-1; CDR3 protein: CASSQSLAGGNEQFF
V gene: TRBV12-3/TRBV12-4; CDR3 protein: CASSTGNVWNTEAFF
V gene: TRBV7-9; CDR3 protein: CATVFTDTQYF
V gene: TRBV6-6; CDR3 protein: CASSYLPSGGAEDTQYF
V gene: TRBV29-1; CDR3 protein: CSVGPGTGGGRNIQYF
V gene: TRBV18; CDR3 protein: CASSTSDATGELFF
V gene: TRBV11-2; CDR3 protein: CASSTPGQNYEQYF
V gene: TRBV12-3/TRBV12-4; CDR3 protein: CASSSREGINTYEQYF